Included here is one TCR beta chain sequence, with context. What it recognizes is unknown. Patients had resection in Japan or China between the mid-2010s and the late 2010s. The data were produced by immunoSEQ multiplex PCR, yet TCRdb's version contains in-frame clones alone and is incomplete. Of 6,000 to 10,000 clones in the sample, more than 70% were seen once. This record belongs to a study of immune evolution from preneoplasia to lung adenocarcinoma. The CDR3 has 16 residues. Germline V CDR1 and CDR2: LNHDA, SQIVND (reference sequence). Trimming stripped 1 base from V and 5 bases from J, with 18 bases between. General study results and limits: Later-stage lesions appeared to have more T cells, more diversity, less clonality. From normal lung to invasive adenocarcinoma, top clone frequencies appeared to decrease.

This TCR was sampled from a person aged 65 to 79 with lung adenocarcinoma. The rearrangement links TRBV19 to TRBJ2-7; D possibly matches TRBD1 or TRBD2 (5 bases each). The sequenced sample was FFPE adjacent normal lung tissue. CDR3 sequence (DNA): TGTGCCAGTAGTATAGCGTGGGAAGAGGGGAGAGACGAGCAGTACTTC. Encoded protein: CASSIAWEEGRDEQYF.